What follows are 28 T cell receptor beta chains derived from one specimen sequenced in a study of T cell repertoires in cytomegalovirus infection. MiXCR, run by TCRdb on the reads, gives a single entry per CDR3 protein. The table lists about 830,000 distinct CDR3 sequences, 30% to 35% of them singletons. No cognate antigen is known for these TCRs. The specimen comprised cultured CD8+ T cells from PBMCs, sampled from culture after CMV antigen stimulation. The receptors stem from a human donor in good health (CMV status not recorded). Some clones in this sample may be carry-over from other donors' samples.

The rearrangement uses TRBV6-2 or TRBV6-3 and TRBJ1-5; the match to TRBD1 covers 7 bases. Looked up from germline, CDR1 is MNHEY and CDR2 is SVGEGT. The CDR3 covers 15 residues. Trimming took 7 bases from V and 1 from J; bases not matched to a gene: 7. Written as DNA, the CDR3 is TGTGCCAGCAACTATGGACAGGACAGCAATCAGCCCCAGCATTTT. Protein: CASNYGQDSNQPQHF.

This clonotype was seen more than once but under ten times. The genes are TRBV7-9 and TRBJ1-1; D uncertain. The germline CDR1 and CDR2 sequences are SEHNR and FQNEAQ (reference sequence). The CDR3 has 13 amino acids. Trimming removed 6 bases at V and 8 bases at J, with 16 bases between. CDR3 nucleotides: TGTGCCAGCAGTCCTCCCGGGCCACAGGAAGCTTTCTTT. Protein product: CASSPPGPQEAFF.

This clonotype was counted a few times. This chain links TRBV19 with TRBJ2-7, with TRBD1 matching over 9 bases. Germline-derived CDR1 and CDR2 are LNHDA and SQIVND (reference sequence). The V gene end was trimmed by 5 bases and the J gene end by 5 bases; junction bases not matched to a gene: 7. The CDR3 has 14 residues. DNA for the CDR3: TGTGCCAGTAGTTCCAACAGGGGGCCCCACGAGCAGTACTTC. Translation: CASSSNRGPHEQYF.

This clonotype was observed at least ten times. V usage is TRBV7-2 and J usage is TRBJ2-1; D is perhaps TRBD2 (6 bases). The CDR3 sequence is 14 residues long. With 2 bases removed from V and 5 bases from J, the gap between germline ends came to 10 bases. Germline values: CDR1 SGHTA, CDR2 FQGNSA. The CDR3 protein is CASSLRGGDNEQFF. The DNA for the CDR3 is TGTGCCAGCAGCTTACGGGGAGGTGACAATGAGCAGTTCTTC.

This clonotype turned up a few times. This chain joins TRBV15 and TRBJ1-5, with D hard to call. Germline V CDR1 and CDR2: LNHNV, YYDKDF (reference sequence). V was pared by 6 bases and J by 0 bases, with 12 bases between. This CDR3 spans 15 amino acids. CDR3 region: CATRDILNSNQPQHF. The DNA of the CDR3 is TGTGCCACCAGAGACATCCTAAATAGCAATCAGCCCCAGCATTTT.

This clonotype was seen ten or more times. The gene calls are TRBV6-1 and TRBJ2-6; TRBD1 agrees at 11 bases. Germline CDR1 MNHNS, CDR2 SASEGT. The V segment lost 5 bases and the J segment 2 bases; nucleotides outside the gene matches: 5. This CDR3 is 17 amino acids long. The CDR3 loop is CASSWDRGGAGANVLTF. DNA for the CDR3: TGTGCCAGCAGTTGGGACAGGGGGGGAGCTGGGGCCAACGTCCTGACTTTC.

This clonotype was counted a few times. The rearrangement uses TRBV7-8 and TRBJ2-3; D perhaps matches TRBD2 (5 bases). The CDR3 covers 13 residues. Germline lookup yields CDR1 SGHVS and CDR2 FQNEAQ. This chain's CDR3 is CGSEGESTDTQYF. In nucleotides, the CDR3 is TGTGGTAGCGAGGGAGAAAGCACAGATACGCAGTATTTT.

This clonotype was counted a single time. This may be a read error, as it is one base from a much larger clone. V and J are TRBV6-1 and TRBJ2-3, with 9 nucleotides matching TRBD2. The CDR3 is made up of 20 amino acids. The V gene's germline CDR1 is MNHNS and CDR2 SASEGT. V was pared by 1 base and J by 0 bases, with 14 bases of the junction left unmatched. The CDR3 spells CASSEVGLAGSASSTDTQYF. The CDR3 DNA is TGTGCCAGCAGTGAAGTCGGGCTAGCGGGGAGCGCTTCTAGCACAGATACGCAGTATTTT.

J is TRBJ2-5 and V is TRBV19, with 7 bases lining up with TRBD2. Germline CDR1 LNHDA, CDR2 SQIVND (reference sequence). Trimming at V came to 2 bases and at J to 3 bases, leaving 6 bases not matched to a gene. This CDR3 is 15 amino acids long. CDR3 nucleotides: TGTGCCAGTAGTATACTGGGACGGGAGGAAGAGACCCAGTACTTC. Its protein product is CASSILGREEETQYF.

V usage is TRBV10-3 and J usage is TRBJ2-7; D call uncertain. Per germline, CDR1 ENHRY and CDR2 SYGVKD. The CDR3 extends over 13 amino acids. Deletions cut 0 bases from V and 3 bases from J, with 6 bases between. CDR3 nucleotide sequence: TGTGCCATCAGTGAGTCGTCTAACTACGAGCAGTACGTC. Translating it yields CAISESSNYEQYV.

This clonotype was counted a few times. The chain combines TRBV10-1 with TRBJ2-4; no firm D call. This CDR3 contains 16 residues. The ends were cut back, 3 bases at V and 2 bases at J, with 14 bases in the middle. CDR1 WNHNN and CDR2 SYGVQD come from the germline V gene (reference sequence). CDR3 sequence (DNA): TGCGCCAGCAGTGATAGGTCGATCTCTTCCAAAAACATTCAGTACTTC. Its translation is CASSDRSISSKNIQYF.

CDR3 DNA: TGTGCCACCAGTTTTAGCGGGGGGACCTACGAGCAGTACGTC. Its protein product is CATSFSGGTYEQYV. The gene calls are TRBV15 and TRBJ2-7; 10 nucleotides line up with TRBD2. Germline assignment: CDR1 LNHNV and CDR2 YYDKDF (reference sequence). The V segment lost 6 bases and the J segment 2 bases; nucleotides outside the gene matches: 4. This CDR3 is built from 14 residues.

This clonotype has just a few counts. The J gene is TRBJ2-4, the V gene TRBV6-6; 10 bases fit TRBD1. The CDR3 extends over 16 amino acids. CDR1 MNHNY and CDR2 SVGAGI come from the germline V gene (reference sequence). With 2 bases clipped from V and 6 bases from J, the junction kept 7 bases outside the gene matches. In DNA, the CDR3 is TGTGCCAGCAGTTACCCCCTCGGGACAGGGGCAAACATTCAGTACTTC. Translation gives CASSYPLGTGANIQYF.

The genes are TRBV6-5 and TRBJ1-2; weak D call: TRBD1 (6 bases). This CDR3 contains 13 residues. Per the germline V gene, CDR1 is MNHEY and CDR2 is SVGAGI. V gave up 5 bases and J gave up 8 bases, with 15 bases separating them. CDR3: CASSPGGAIGYTF. CDR3 sequence (DNA): TGTGCCAGCAGTCCTGGGGGGGCGATAGGCTACACCTTC.

V usage is TRBV6-1 and J usage is TRBJ1-2; weak D call: TRBD1 (6 bases). The CDR3 has 17 amino acids. The V and J ends lost 4 bases and 3 bases respectively, with 21 bases between them. CDR1 is MNHNS and CDR2 is SASEGT in the germline V gene. The CDR3 here is CASSVRDTRYGDYGYTF. DNA of the CDR3: TGTGCCAGCAGTGTGCGGGACACGCGTTATGGCGACTATGGCTACACCTTC.

In this sample, this clonotype turned up many times. The rearrangement joins TRBV7-6 to TRBJ2-3; TRBD1 aligns across 9 bases. Germline V lookup: CDR1 SGHVS, CDR2 FNYEAQ. J lost 2 bases, V lost 2 bases, and 8 bases had no gene match. The CDR3 consists of 17 residues. CDR3 residues: CASSLLPGQGHTDTQYF. In DNA, the CDR3 is TGTGCCAGCAGCTTACTTCCGGGACAGGGACACACAGATACGCAGTATTTT.

This clonotype was counted a single time. A much larger clonotype is one base distant, so this may be a read error. The V call is TRBV7-2, the J call TRBJ2-5; TRBD2 aligns across 11 bases. Unmatched junction bases numbered 23, after V lost 5 bases and J lost 9 bases. The CDR3 is made up of 19 amino acids. Germline CDR1 is SGHTA and CDR2 is FQGNSA. The CDR3 nucleotides read TGTGCCAGCAGCAGACCCCACCTAGCGGGGGGCGGGTGGGATGAGTCCCAGTACTTC. Translated: CASSRPHLAGGGWDESQYF.

This clonotype was found a few times. CDR3 sequence reads: CASSLVVQGSYEQYF. The DNA of the CDR3 is TGTGCCAGCAGCTTAGTGGTACAGGGGTCCTACGAGCAGTACTTC. This chain links TRBV13 with TRBJ2-7; 7 positions match TRBD1. V was pared by 1 base and J by 1 base, with 4 bases of the junction left unmatched. Germline V gene sequence: CDR1 PRHDT, CDR2 FYEKMQ (reference sequence). The CDR3 runs 15 residues. The complete variable domain, with remaining parts taken from reference TRBV13 and TRBJ2-7, reads AAGVIQSPRHLIKEKRETATLKCYPIPRHDTVYWYQQGPGQDPQFLISFYEKMQSDKGSIPDRFSAQQFSDYHSELNMSSLELGDSALYFCASSLVVQGSYEQYFGPGTRLTVT.

This clonotype was picked up many times. The V gene is TRBV12-3 or TRBV12-4, the J gene TRBJ2-1, with a possible D match to TRBD2 (6 bases). The length of the CDR3 is 15 residues. V lost 6 bases and J 0 bases, leaving 12 bases between the germline ends. The CDR3 loop reads CASSPAGSSYNEQFF. CDR3 DNA sequence: TGTGCCAGCAGCCCAGCGGGTAGCTCCTACAATGAGCAGTTCTTC.

The V and J genes are TRBV2 and TRBJ1-2; 8 nucleotides match TRBD1. V gave up 8 bases and J gave up 8 bases; unmatched junction bases: 7. The CDR3 covers 12 residues. Germline loops: CDR1 SNHLY, CDR2 FYNNEI. CDR3 sequence (DNA): TGTGCCAGCCGGACAGGGTTTACCGGCTACACCTTC. Its protein is CASRTGFTGYTF.

This clonotype has ten or more counts. V and J are TRBV12-3 or TRBV12-4 and TRBJ1-5; D is unclear. Trimming pared 4 bases from V and 11 bases from J, leaving 21 bases between. The CDR3 extends over 15 amino acids. Here the CDR3 reads CASSSQDGLYRAQHF. Here the CDR3 DNA reads TGTGCCAGCAGTTCTCAAGACGGTCTCTATAGGGCCCAGCATTTT.

This clonotype was counted only a few times. J is TRBJ2-1 and V is TRBV6-1, with D uncertain. The length of the CDR3 is 12 residues. The germline V and J ends were trimmed by 7 bases and 6 bases, with 10 bases remaining between them. Germline V gene sequence: CDR1 MNHNS, CDR2 SASEGT. In nucleotides, the CDR3 is TGTGCCAGCAACAATCTACCCAATGAGCAGTTCTTC. This codes for CASNNLPNEQFF.

This clonotype was seen at least ten times. CDR3 in amino acids: CASSEGRVNAFVRNTGELFF. The CDR3 DNA reads as TGTGCCAGCAGTGAAGGACGGGTTAATGCGTTTGTGAGGAACACCGGGGAGCTGTTTTTT. This chain connects TRBV6-1 to TRBJ2-2; D not resolved. Trimming removed 1 base at V and 1 base at J, with 22 bases between. The CDR3 length is 20 residues. Looked up from germline, CDR1 is MNHNS and CDR2 is SASEGT.

This clonotype was found a few times. The chain has TRBV5-4 and TRBJ2-4; D may be TRBD1 (6 bases). The CDR3 contains 13 residues. Germline lookup yields CDR1 SGHNT and CDR2 YYREEE (reference sequence). V gave up 4 bases and J gave up 9 bases, with 14 bases separating them. As DNA, the CDR3 is TGTGCCAGCAGCCCTCCAGGGGACCCCATTCAGTACTTC. Amino acids: CASSPPGDPIQYF.

By proportion, this clonotype is medium-sized. This chain joins TRBV7-9 and TRBJ1-4; D unresolved. This CDR3 contains 13 residues. The germline V gene encodes CDR1 SEHNR and CDR2 FQNEAQ (reference sequence). V was clipped by 6 bases and J by 7 bases, with 12 bases between them. The CDR3 reads CASSSRGGEKLFF. The CDR3 nucleotides read TGTGCCAGCAGTTCACGGGGAGGTGAAAAACTGTTTTTT. The full variable domain, completed using reference TRBV7-9 and TRBJ1-4, is DTGVSQNPRHKITKRGQNVTFRCDPISEHNRLYWYRQTLGQGPEFLTYFQNEAQLEKSRLLSDRFSAERPKGSFSTLEIQRTEQGDSAMYLCASSSRGGEKLFFGSGTQLSVL.

This clonotype was recorded a few times. The rearrangement uses TRBV14 and TRBJ1-4; TRBD1 matches 8 bases. J was trimmed by 3 bases and V by 2 bases; bases with no gene match: 5. Germline assignment: CDR1 SGHDN and CDR2 FVKESK. This CDR3 has 16 residues. This CDR3 is CASSQTGGSANEKLFF. The CDR3 DNA follows: TGTGCCAGCAGCCAAACAGGGGGATCGGCTAATGAAAAACTGTTTTTT.

This clonotype showed up many times. V and J are TRBV12-3 or TRBV12-4 and TRBJ2-7, with D hard to call. The CDR3 is 12 residues long. Between the trimmed V and J ends, which lost 3 bases and 2 bases, there was a span of 5 bases. CDR3 nucleotide sequence: TGTGCCAGCAGTTTTGTGCCCTACGAGCAGTACTTC. It yields the protein CASSFVPYEQYF.

This clonotype has just a few counts. The chain uses TRBV7-8 and TRBJ2-7, with unresolved D. The germline V gene has CDR1 SGHVS and CDR2 FQNEAQ. This CDR3 is built from 14 residues. Trimming shortened V by 4 bases and J by 6 bases, and 16 bases separated the two germline ends. This CDR3 is CASSYDPSSREQYF. CDR3 DNA sequence: TGTGCCAGCAGCTATGACCCATCGTCCCGCGAGCAGTACTTC.